This TCR beta chain was observed in a study of blood T cell repertoires in COVID-19. In the study overall: Sample material is recorded as cDNA or gDNA derived from T cells, B-cell-depleted T cells, or PBMCs.

Germline V lookup: CDR1 SQVTM, CDR2 ANQGSEA. The CDR3 totals 12 residues. Source study methods: Reference gene primer amplification gave nucleated cell count estimates. The protocol was immunoSEQ multiplex PCR, while the TCRdb copy is restricted to in-frame clones and leaves out a portion. Clonal size and the V and J genes are those of that table, whereas D and trimming came from the DNA. The top ten clones hold around 0.62% of a sample with roughly 150,000 clones, under 90% of them seen once. The source of this sequence is a man in his 60s with acute or convalescent COVID-19. This chain joins TRBV29-1 and TRBJ2-7, with TRBD1 identical over 7 bases. The sample was peripheral blood. CDR3 coding DNA: TGCAGTTACAGGGGACAGTTCTACGAGCAGTACTTC. Amino acids: CSYRGQFYEQYF.